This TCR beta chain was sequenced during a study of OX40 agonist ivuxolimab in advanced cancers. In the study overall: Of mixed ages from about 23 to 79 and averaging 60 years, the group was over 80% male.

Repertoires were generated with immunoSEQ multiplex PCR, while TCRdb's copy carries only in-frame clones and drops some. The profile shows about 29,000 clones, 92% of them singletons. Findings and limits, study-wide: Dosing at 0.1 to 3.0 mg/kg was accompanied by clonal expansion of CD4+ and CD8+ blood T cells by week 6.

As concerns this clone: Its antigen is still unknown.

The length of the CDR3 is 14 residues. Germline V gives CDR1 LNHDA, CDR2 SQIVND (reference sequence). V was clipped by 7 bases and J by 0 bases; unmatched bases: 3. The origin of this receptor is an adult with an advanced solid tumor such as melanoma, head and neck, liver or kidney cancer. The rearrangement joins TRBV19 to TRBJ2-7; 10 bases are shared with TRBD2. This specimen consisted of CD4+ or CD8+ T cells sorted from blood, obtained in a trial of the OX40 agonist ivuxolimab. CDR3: CASKVAGGSYEQYF. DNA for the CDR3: TGTGCCAGTAAAGTAGCGGGAGGCTCCTACGAGCAGTACTTC.